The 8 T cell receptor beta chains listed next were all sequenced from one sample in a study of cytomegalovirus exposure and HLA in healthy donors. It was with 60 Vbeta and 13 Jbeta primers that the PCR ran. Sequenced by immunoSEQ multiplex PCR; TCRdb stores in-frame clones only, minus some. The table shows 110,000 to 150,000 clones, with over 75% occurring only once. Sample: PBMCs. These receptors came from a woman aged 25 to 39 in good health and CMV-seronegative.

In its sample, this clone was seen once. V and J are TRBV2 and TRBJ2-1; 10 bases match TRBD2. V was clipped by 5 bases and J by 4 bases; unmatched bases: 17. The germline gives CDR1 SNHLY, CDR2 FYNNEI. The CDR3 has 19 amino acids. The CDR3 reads CASSFFPPSLAGAYNEQFF. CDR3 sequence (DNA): TGTGCCAGCAGTTTTTTTCCTCCCTCCCTAGCGGGGGCATACAATGAGCAGTTCTTC.

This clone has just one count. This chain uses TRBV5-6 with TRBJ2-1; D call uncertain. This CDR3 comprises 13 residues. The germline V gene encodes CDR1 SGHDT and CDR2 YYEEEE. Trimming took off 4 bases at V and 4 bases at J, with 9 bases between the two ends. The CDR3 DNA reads TGTGCCAGCAGCCTGAGACTGTACAATGAGCAGTTCTTC. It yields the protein CASSLRLYNEQFF. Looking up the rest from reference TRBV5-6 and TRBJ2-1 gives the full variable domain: DAGVTQSPTHLIKTRGQQVTLRCSPKSGHDTVSWYQQALGQGPQFIFQYYEEEERQRGNFPDRFSGHQFPNYSSELNVNALLLGDSALYLCASSLRLYNEQFFGPGTRLTVL.

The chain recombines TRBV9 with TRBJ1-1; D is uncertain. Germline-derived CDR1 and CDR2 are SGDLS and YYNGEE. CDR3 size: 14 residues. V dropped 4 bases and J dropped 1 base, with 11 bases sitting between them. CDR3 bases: TGTGCCAGCAGCCCCCCGGTTGGGAACACTGAAGCTTTCTTT. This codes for CASSPPVGNTEAFF.

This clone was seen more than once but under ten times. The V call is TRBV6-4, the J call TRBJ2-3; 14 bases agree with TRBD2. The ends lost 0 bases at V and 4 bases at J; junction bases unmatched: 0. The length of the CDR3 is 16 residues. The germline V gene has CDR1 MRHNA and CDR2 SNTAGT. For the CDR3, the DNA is TGTGCCAGCAGTGACTCGACTAGCGGGGGGGCAGATACGCAGTATTTT. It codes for CASSDSTSGGADTQYF.

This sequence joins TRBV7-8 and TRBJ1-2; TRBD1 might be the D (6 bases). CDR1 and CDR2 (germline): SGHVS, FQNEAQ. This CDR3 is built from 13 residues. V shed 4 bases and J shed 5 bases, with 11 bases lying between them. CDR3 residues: CASSSGTTYGYTF. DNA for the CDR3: TGTGCCAGCAGCTCCGGGACAACTTATGGCTACACCTTC.

The CDR3 DNA sequence: TGCGCCAGCAGCCAAGAGCGGGGGGCCCTCACAGATACGCAGTATTTT. It encodes CASSQERGALTDTQYF. This sequence joins TRBV4-3 and TRBJ2-3; TRBD2 matches 8 bases. Germline V gene data show CDR1 as LGHNA and CDR2 as YSLEER. This CDR3 spans 16 amino acids. J lost 2 bases, V lost 0 bases, and 4 bases had no gene match.

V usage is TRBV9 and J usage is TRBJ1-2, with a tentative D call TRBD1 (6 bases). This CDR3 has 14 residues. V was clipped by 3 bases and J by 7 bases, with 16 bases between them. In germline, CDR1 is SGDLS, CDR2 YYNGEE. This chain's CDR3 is CASSGRGDLGGYTF. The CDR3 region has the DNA TGTGCCAGCAGCGGCAGGGGTGACCTGGGTGGCTACACCTTC. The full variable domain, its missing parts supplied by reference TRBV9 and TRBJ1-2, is DSGVTQTPKHLITATGQRVTLRCSPRSGDLSVYWYQQSLDQGLQFLIQYYNGEERAKGNILERFSAQQFPDLHSELNLSSLELGDSALYFCASSGRGDLGGYTFGSGTRLTVV.

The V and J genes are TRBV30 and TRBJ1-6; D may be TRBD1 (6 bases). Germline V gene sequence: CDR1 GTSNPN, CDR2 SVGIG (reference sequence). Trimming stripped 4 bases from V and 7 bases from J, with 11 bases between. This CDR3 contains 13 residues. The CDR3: CAWTRDINSPLHF. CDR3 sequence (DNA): TGTGCCTGGACCCGGGACATCAATTCACCCCTCCACTTT.